Listed here is a single TCR beta chain. What it binds is unknown. A sample-barcoded 5' primer and a J-beta primer mix were used in a second PCR of roughly 7 to 11 cycles. Every sample produced at least 2.5 million CDR3-containing paired-end reads. TCRdb redid the calling of the 5' RACE reads with MiXCR, one entry per CDR3 protein. This table holds around 1,800,000 distinct CDR3 sequences, 35% to 50% found once. The V segment lost 0 bases and the J segment 8 bases; nucleotides outside the gene matches: 8. Germline V gene data show CDR1 as SGHRS and CDR2 as YFSETQ. The CDR3 totals 16 residues. This entry comes from a study of blood T cells in healthy people across ages. Broader study findings: More naive CD4+ cells and higher diversity marked long-lived donors relative to aged donors.

The chain recombines TRBV5-1 with TRBJ2-1, with 10 bases matching TRBD2. What was sequenced was blood. This receptor was taken from a human donor in good health. The CDR3 region is CASSLDVIAGGYEQFF. The CDR3 region has the DNA TGCGCCAGCAGCTTGGACGTGATAGCGGGGGGCTATGAGCAGTTCTTC. Looking up the rest from reference TRBV5-1 and TRBJ2-1 gives the full variable domain: KAGVTQTPRYLIKTRGQQVTLSCSPISGHRSVSWYQQTPGQGLQFLFEYFSETQRNKGNFPGRFSGRQFSNSRSEMNVSTLELGDSALYLCASSLDVIAGGYEQFFGPGTRLTVL.